A single sample gave rise to the 20 T cell receptor beta chains below, sequenced in a study of blood T cell repertoires in COVID-19. Assay used: immunoSEQ multiplex PCR; TCRdb lists only in-frame clones, some missing. The top ten hold approximately 6% of the sample, which has roughly 150,000 clones, over 75% seen once. The specimen was PBMCs or T cells enriched from blood (not recorded which). The receptors were gathered from a man aged 40-50 years who had recovered from COVID-19.

The CDR3 loop is CASSADRVAADTQYF. The DNA of the CDR3 is TGTGCCAGCAGCGCGGACAGGGTAGCCGCAGATACGCAGTATTTT. V and J are TRBV9 and TRBJ2-3; 8 bases map to TRBD1. This CDR3 contains 15 residues. Germline-derived CDR1 and CDR2 are SGDLS and YYNGEE. J gave up 4 bases and V 3 bases, and 7 bases lay outside the gene matches.

This sequence joins TRBV10-1 and TRBJ1-6, with 8 bases fitting TRBD1. V shed 2 bases, J shed 7 bases, and the junction held 1 base outside the gene matches. The CDR3 runs 14 residues. Germline V CDR1 and CDR2: WNHNN, SYGVQD (reference sequence). The DNA for the CDR3 is TGCGCCAGCAGTGAGCAGGGGGCGAATTCACCCCTCCACTTT. Encoded protein: CASSEQGANSPLHF.

This chain links TRBV6-4 with TRBJ2-5; 7 bases agree with TRBD2. This CDR3 spans 17 amino acids. In germline, CDR1 is MRHNA, CDR2 SNTAGT. Losses at the gene ends were 7 bases for V and 3 bases for J; bases not matched to a gene: 17. CDR3 nucleotides: TGTGCCAGCAACGTGACCCCTGCGGGGGTTGTAGAAGAGACCCAGTACTTC. This translates into CASNVTPAGVVEETQYF.

The CDR3 bases are TGTGCCAGCTCATCACAGGGAGACAGGGGCTACGAGCAGTACTTC. It encodes CASSSQGDRGYEQYF. The gene calls are TRBV18 and TRBJ2-7; TRBD1 matches at 8 bases. V dropped 5 bases and J dropped 3; count of bases not matched to a gene: 9. The CDR3 is 15 residues long. Germline lookup yields CDR1 KGHSH and CDR2 LQKENI.

CDR3: CASRLKWQNTEAFF. CDR3 nucleotides: TGTGCCAGTAGATTAAAGTGGCAGAACACTGAAGCTTTCTTT. The rearrangement links TRBV19 to TRBJ1-1; D not resolved. The germline V and J ends were trimmed by 6 bases and 1 base, with 12 bases remaining between them. CDR1 is LNHDA, CDR2 SQIVND, per germline (reference sequence). The CDR3 sequence is 14 residues long.

The chain couples TRBV6-1 to TRBJ2-7; 10 bases fit TRBD2. Looked up from germline, CDR1 is MNHNS and CDR2 is SASEGT. This CDR3 is built from 15 residues. Trimming at V came to 1 base and at J to 2 bases, leaving 2 bases not matched to a gene. CDR3 residues: CASSEDSGGPYEQYV. In nucleotides, the CDR3 is TGTGCCAGCAGTGAAGATAGCGGGGGGCCCTACGAGCAGTACGTC.

The chain has TRBV5-1 and TRBJ2-1, with D maybe TRBD1 (8 bases). The CDR3 totals 16 residues. The germline V gene encodes CDR1 SGHRS and CDR2 YFSETQ. Deletions cut 4 bases from V and 8 bases from J, with 22 bases between. The CDR3 region has the DNA TGCGCCAGCAGCCTCGGGGACCGCACAGGGGGGGATGAGCAGTTCTTC. Translating gives CASSLGDRTGGDEQFF.

In this sample, this clone turned up a few times. The chain recombines TRBV6-4 with TRBJ2-5, with 12 bases lining up with TRBD2. The length of the CDR3 is 17 residues. The V and J ends lost 7 bases and 1 base, in that order; junction bases with no gene match: 10. Germline lookup yields CDR1 MRHNA and CDR2 SNTAGT. The CDR3: CASNEPLAGGFQETQYF. The CDR3 DNA reads TGTGCCAGCAACGAGCCACTAGCGGGGGGTTTCCAAGAGACCCAGTACTTC.

This chain uses TRBV3-1 (or the pseudogene TRBV3-2) with TRBJ1-5; D is unclear. The CDR3 is made up of 14 amino acids. V was cut by 0 bases and J by 0 bases, with 3 bases left in between. Germline V lookup: CDR1 LGHDT, CDR2 YNNKEL (reference sequence). This CDR3 reads CASSQDISNQPQHF. The CDR3 DNA sequence: TGTGCCAGCAGCCAAGACATTAGCAATCAGCCCCAGCATTTT.

The chain combines TRBV19 with TRBJ2-5; D gene uncertain. V dropped 5 bases and J dropped 6 bases, with 19 bases sitting between them. Germline V lookup: CDR1 LNHDA, CDR2 SQIVND (reference sequence). The CDR3 consists of 15 residues. For the CDR3, the DNA is TGTGCCAGTAGTCATGACGTAGGCGGATCGAAGACCCAGTACTTC. Translated, it gives CASSHDVGGSKTQYF.

This chain connects TRBV5-6 to TRBJ2-5, with D maybe TRBD1 (6 bases). The CDR3 sequence is 14 residues long. Germline V CDR1 and CDR2: SGHDT, YYEEEE. V lost 4 bases and J 4 bases, leaving 14 bases between the germline ends. DNA of the CDR3: TGTGCCAGCAGCGCCTACAGGGCCCGAGAGACCCAGTACTTC. Translated, it gives CASSAYRARETQYF.

The chain carries TRBV3-1 (or the pseudogene TRBV3-2) and TRBJ1-1; no firm D call. The CDR3 is 14 amino acids. V shed 4 bases and J shed 0 bases, with 9 bases lying between them. Germline CDR1 and CDR2: LGHDT and YNNKEL (reference sequence). The CDR3 DNA reads TGTGCCAGCAGCCCACAGAGCCTGAACACTGAAGCTTTCTTT. This translates into CASSPQSLNTEAFF.

This clone showed up just a few times. The chain combines TRBV28 with TRBJ1-5, with no clear D. Trimming took off 1 base at V and 0 bases at J, with 10 bases between the two ends. CDR3 size: 16 residues. Germline CDR1 and CDR2: MDHEN and SYDVKM. The CDR3 is CASSLLGTASNQPQHF. The CDR3 DNA reads as TGTGCCAGCAGTTTATTGGGCACCGCTAGCAATCAGCCCCAGCATTTT.

The V gene is TRBV10-3, the J gene TRBJ2-1; D may be TRBD2 (6 bases). V dropped 3 bases and J dropped 7 bases, with 16 bases sitting between them. Germline CDR1 reads ENHRY; CDR2 reads SYGVKD. The CDR3 contains 15 residues. The CDR3 loop reads CAISDDQGGVNEQFF. The CDR3, as DNA: TGTGCCATCAGTGATGACCAGGGAGGAGTGAATGAGCAGTTCTTC.

This clone is medium-sized. The chain links TRBV30 to TRBJ1-2; perhaps TRBD1 as D (5 bases). Germline CDR1 reads GTSNPN; CDR2 reads SVGIG (reference sequence). Trimming took 0 bases from V and 5 from J, leaving 19 bases between them. The length of the CDR3 is 16 residues. The CDR3 loop reads CAWSVPQGAWYYGYTF. CDR3 DNA sequence: TGTGCCTGGAGTGTACCCCAGGGTGCCTGGTATTATGGCTACACCTTC.

This chain links TRBV19 with TRBJ1-6; tentatively, D is TRBD1 (6 bases). Germline V lookup: CDR1 LNHDA, CDR2 SQIVND (reference sequence). Trimming removed 9 bases at V and 14 bases at J, with 20 bases between. The length of the CDR3 is 13 residues. Here the CDR3 reads CASRMGSGTTLHF. CDR3 DNA sequence: TGTGCCAGCCGGATGGGGTCCGGGACAACCCTCCACTTT.

The chain has TRBV6-2 or TRBV6-3 and TRBJ1-6; TRBD1 aligns across 7 bases. V shed 6 bases and J 5 bases; nucleotides not matched to a gene: 10. Germline-derived CDR1 and CDR2 are MNHEY and SVGEGT. This CDR3 region has 16 residues. CDR3 sequence reads: CASSRDRVRDNSPLHF. For the CDR3, the DNA is TGTGCCAGCAGCCGAGACAGGGTGAGGGATAATTCACCCCTCCACTTT.

The chain links TRBV7-7 to TRBJ2-3; 8 nucleotides align to TRBD1. Germline V CDR1 and CDR2: SSHAT, FNYEAQ (reference sequence). This CDR3 contains 16 residues. Trimming at V came to 4 bases and at J to 1 base, leaving 7 bases not matched to a gene. The CDR3 DNA follows: TGTGCCAGCAGCTCTTCCCCGACAGGGGGCACAGATACGCAGTATTTT. Its protein product is CASSSSPTGGTDTQYF. The full variable domain, with the rest looked up from reference TRBV7-7 and TRBJ2-3, is GAGVSQSPRYKVTKRGQDVTLRCDPISSHATLYWYQQALGQGPEFLTYFNYEAQPDKSGLPSDRFSAERPEGSISTLTIQRTEQRDSAMYRCASSSSPTGGTDTQYFGPGTRLTVL.

The table lists this clone with a few counts. This chain joins TRBV27 and TRBJ2-3; D remains unclear. This CDR3 contains 15 residues. Trimming took off 2 bases at V and 4 bases at J, with 13 bases between the two ends. The V gene's germline CDR1 is MNHEY and CDR2 SMNVEV (reference sequence). The CDR3 reads CASSLGSRLADTQYF. In nucleotides, the CDR3 is TGTGCCAGCAGTTTAGGTTCCAGGCTTGCAGATACGCAGTATTTT.

This clone was picked up one time. The rearrangement uses TRBV2 and TRBJ1-4; tentative D call: TRBD1 (5 bases). The CDR3 contains 16 residues. Germline V lookup: CDR1 SNHLY, CDR2 FYNNEI. V lost 6 bases and J 8 bases, leaving 22 bases between the germline ends. The chain's CDR3 is CASSDPGLRTSEKLFF. For the CDR3, the DNA is TGTGCCAGCAGCGATCCGGGACTAAGAACGAGCGAAAAACTGTTTTTT.